This T cell receptor (beta chain) comes out of a study of cytomegalovirus exposure and HLA in healthy donors. Notes on the study in general: Many donors shared some public TCRs, even though most TCR sequences were rare. Later on, an analysis tied 15,000 to 20,000 TCR beta sequences to HLA alleles at 0.05 false discovery rate.

The PCR made use of 60 Vbeta and 13 Jbeta primers. Repertoires were generated with immunoSEQ multiplex PCR, while TCRdb's copy carries only in-frame clones and drops some. The sample has 180,000 or so clones, roughly 79% seen once; the top ten hold roughly 4.9%. The CDR3 is 14 residues long. J gave up 1 base and V 4 bases, and 1 base lay outside the gene matches. The V gene's germline CDR1 is GTSNPN and CDR2 SVGIG (reference sequence). About this clone itself: The antigen is undetermined.

The receptor's source is a young woman in good health and CMV-seropositive. The chain recombines TRBV30 with TRBJ1-5, with 10 nucleotides matching TRBD1. Sequenced material: PBMCs. The CDR3 region has the DNA TGTGCCTGGAAGGGACAGGGGAGCAATCAGCCCCAGCATTTT. Protein: CAWKGQGSNQPQHF.